The subject of this entry is one T cell receptor (beta chain). The sample is drawn from a study of blood T cell repertoires in COVID-19. Study context: Collection of acute and convalescent COVID-19 samples took place in the United States, Italy and Spain.

Data came from immunoSEQ multiplex PCR; TCRdb stores just in-frame clones and leaves some out. The data contain 250,000 to 400,000 clones, around 89% of them seen just once; the ten biggest clones take up around 1.6%. Germline V CDR1 and CDR2: SGHTA, FQGNSA. CDR3 size: 15 residues. V lost 5 bases to trimming and J lost 4 bases; unmatched junction nucleotides: 7. Sequencing was performed on peripheral blood. The TCR was taken from a woman aged 25 to 45 with COVID-19, enrolled during active disease. This chain links TRBV7-2 with TRBJ1-3, with 8 bases lining up with TRBD1. CDR3 bases: TGTGCCAGCAGCAGACAGGGGTCCATAGGAAACACCATATATTTT. This gives the protein CASSRQGSIGNTIYF.